These 32 T cell receptor beta chains originate from one sample sequenced in a study of regulatory T cells in long-lasting Graves disease. Construction of TCR beta libraries relied on iRepertoire HTBI primers and on Arm-PCR targeting CDR3 regions. TCRdb itself ran the multiplex PCR reads through MiXCR, one entry per CDR3 protein. The sample shows hundreds of thousands of distinct CDR3 sequences, around 20% of them seen only once. The time point here: persistent/refractory GD, antithyroid drugs over 5 years with positive TRAb. Following extraction of RNA from PBMCs, that RNA was used to make the TCR library. Sequenced here: peripheral blood mononuclear cells (PBMCs), sampled when the disease was refractory, from a patient treated with antithyroid drugs. The receptors were gathered from a female donor with Graves disease.

This clonotype showed up many times. The gene calls are TRBV7-3 and TRBJ2-7; possibly TRBD1 or TRBD2 for D (5 bases each). Trimming cost V 7 bases and J 3 bases, with 13 bases left between them. Germline assignment: CDR1 SGHTA and CDR2 FQGTGA. The CDR3 is made up of 13 amino acids. The CDR3 reads CASTFRDDYEQYF. CDR3 in DNA: TGTGCCAGCACCTTCAGGGACGACTACGAGCAGTACTTC.

This sequence joins TRBV4-1 and TRBJ2-1; 8 nucleotides agree with TRBD2. The CDR3 is 16 residues long. The junction had 9 bases not matched to a gene; V was cut back by 0 bases and J by 8 bases. Looked up from germline, CDR1 is MGHRA and CDR2 is YSYEKL. In DNA form, the CDR3 reads TGCGCCAGCAGCCAAGAAATGGCGGGAGGTGTACATGAGCAGTTCTTC. Translation: CASSQEMAGGVHEQFF.

This chain links TRBV28 with TRBJ2-2; no reliable D call. This CDR3 has 12 residues. Trimming took off 6 bases at V and 6 bases at J, with 8 bases between the two ends. The germline gives CDR1 MDHEN, CDR2 SYDVKM. The CDR3 here is CASSRAPGELFF. CDR3 nucleotides: TGTGCCAGCAGCCGGGCCCCCGGGGAGCTGTTTTTT.

This clonotype was found many times. The chain uses TRBV27 and TRBJ2-7; no clear D gene. Trimming pared 3 bases from V and 5 bases from J, leaving 11 bases between. Germline values: CDR1 MNHEY, CDR2 SMNVEV (reference sequence). The CDR3 consists of 13 residues. Here the CDR3 reads CASSFRVGNEQYF. CDR3 bases: TGTGCCAGCAGTTTCAGAGTAGGCAACGAGCAGTACTTC.

This clonotype was detected only a few times. V usage is TRBV29-1 and J usage is TRBJ2-7; 10 bases fit TRBD2. This CDR3 has 16 residues. V was pared by 0 bases and J by 4 bases, with 9 bases of the junction left unmatched. The germline gives CDR1 SQVTM, CDR2 ANQGSEA. This CDR3 is CSVEDPDIAGGYEQYF. The CDR3 bases are TGCAGCGTTGAAGATCCGGATATAGCGGGAGGATACGAGCAGTACTTC.

This chain connects TRBV7-8 to TRBJ1-5; D ambiguous. From germline, CDR1 is SGHVS and CDR2 FQNEAQ. The CDR3 extends over 14 amino acids. Trimming took off 5 bases at V and 3 bases at J, with 11 bases between the two ends. The CDR3 spells CASSQDGFNQPQHF. CDR3 DNA sequence: TGTGCCAGCAGCCAGGACGGCTTCAATCAGCCCCAGCATTTT.

In its sample, this clonotype was seen a few times. As the CDR3 is not closed by the conserved phenylalanine or tryptophan, this likely results from a read error. The rearrangement joins TRBV7-9 to TRBJ2-2, with 10 positions matching TRBD2. Germline trimming cut 4 bases from V and 6 bases from J; bases unmatched to any gene: 5. Germline V gene data show CDR1 as SEHNR and CDR2 as FQNEAQ (reference sequence). The CDR3 length is 15 residues. Here the CDR3 reads CASSSLAGVPGELFS. The DNA for the CDR3 is TGTGCCAGCAGCTCCCTAGCGGGAGTTCCCGGGGAGCTGTTTTCT.

This clonotype was counted many times. CDR3 nucleotide sequence: TGCAGTGAAAAAGGGGCCACTGAAGCTTTCTTT. This translates into CSEKGATEAFF. J is TRBJ1-1 and V is TRBV20-1; possible D gene TRBD1, 5 bases. This CDR3 has 11 residues. Germline V CDR1 and CDR2: DFQATT, SNEGSKA (reference sequence). Trimming took 7 bases from V and 4 from J, leaving 10 bases between them.

This chain joins TRBV6-2 or TRBV6-3 and TRBJ2-3, with 10 nucleotides matching TRBD1. The V gene's germline CDR1 is MNHEY and CDR2 SVGEGT. J was trimmed by 6 bases and V by 0 bases; bases with no gene match: 3. There are 15 residues in the CDR3. The CDR3 spells CASSYSRQGADTQYF. Here the CDR3 DNA reads TGTGCCAGCAGTTACTCGAGACAGGGGGCCGATACGCAGTATTTT.

The rearrangement links TRBV20-1 to TRBJ2-7, with 13 bases lining up with TRBD2. This CDR3 contains 14 residues. Unmatched junction bases numbered 9, after V lost 7 bases and J lost 6 bases. CDR1 and CDR2 from the germline V gene are DFQATT and SNEGSKA (reference sequence). The CDR3 sequence: CSVLGLAGDREQYF. CDR3 bases: TGCAGTGTCCTAGGACTAGCGGGAGATCGCGAGCAGTACTTC.

To note about this clonotype: Relative to the germline gene, one junction end is altered; a read error may explain this. J is TRBJ2-7 and V is TRBV9; D not certain. CDR1 is SGDLS and CDR2 is YYNGEE in the germline V gene. The CDR3 runs 10 residues. CDR3 nucleotides: TGTGCCTCCACCTCCCACGAGCAGTACTTC. Translating it yields CASTSHEQYF.

The V and J genes are TRBV11-1 and TRBJ2-3; the D call may be TRBD1 or TRBD2 (5 bases each). Germline-derived CDR1 and CDR2 are SGHAT and FQDESV (reference sequence). This CDR3 is 15 amino acids long. V lost 3 bases and J lost 7, with 17 bases in between. The CDR3 loop reads CASSFRASPTYTQYF. For the CDR3, the DNA is TGTGCCAGCAGCTTCAGGGCTAGCCCCACGTATACGCAGTATTTT.

The genes are TRBV6-1 and TRBJ2-7, with a tentative D call TRBD1 (6 bases). The CDR3 extends over 16 amino acids. Germline CDR1 reads MNHNS; CDR2 reads SASEGT. Trimming pared 6 bases from V and 4 bases from J, leaving 22 bases between. The CDR3 sequence: CASRPGGGQNRYEQYF. The CDR3 DNA reads as TGTGCCAGCAGGCCCGGTGGGGGACAAAATCGGTACGAGCAGTACTTC.

This clonotype has just a few counts. A much larger clonotype is one base distant, so this may be a read error. The chain is built from TRBV28 and TRBJ1-5; D is possibly TRBD1 (6 bases). CDR1 is MDHEN and CDR2 is SYDVKM in the germline V gene. The CDR3 is 15 residues long. The CDR3 bases are TGTGCCAGCAGTCCTACAGGGAATAGCAATCAGCTCCAGCATTTT. The encoded protein is CASSPTGNSNQLQHF.

This clonotype was seen at least ten times. The chain has TRBV2 and TRBJ2-7; D ambiguous. Looked up from germline, CDR1 is SNHLY and CDR2 is FYNNEI. This CDR3 comprises 10 residues. Trimming pared 6 bases from V and 4 bases from J, leaving 4 bases between. CDR3 bases: TGTGCCAGCAGCGCTTACGAGCAGTACTTC. Protein: CASSAYEQYF.

This clonotype was seen many times. The rearrangement joins TRBV20-1 to TRBJ2-5; no clear D. Per the germline V gene, CDR1 is DFQATT and CDR2 is SNEGSKA (reference sequence). The CDR3 has 14 amino acids. Between the trimmed V and J ends, which lost 3 bases and 5 bases, there was a span of 16 bases. CDR3 amino acids: CSASILGPAETQYF. DNA of the CDR3: TGCAGTGCTAGCATTTTGGGCCCAGCGGAGACCCAGTACTTC.

This clonotype appeared a few times. V is TRBV20-1 and J is TRBJ1-3, with no clear D. The V end was cut by 3 bases, the J end by 4 bases, with 13 bases between. Germline V gene data show CDR1 as DFQATT and CDR2 as SNEGSKA (reference sequence). The CDR3 extends over 14 amino acids. CDR3 region: CSASSDGRGNTIYF. DNA of the CDR3: TGCAGTGCTAGTTCGGACGGGAGGGGAAACACCATATATTTT.

This clonotype came up many times. This chain connects TRBV28 to TRBJ2-7; D is perhaps TRBD2 (5 bases). CDR3 length: 17 residues. V gave up 3 bases and J gave up 4 bases, with 22 bases separating them. The V gene's germline CDR1 is MDHEN and CDR2 SYDVKM. CDR3 protein: CASSFIFRIPWTYEQYF. In DNA form, the CDR3 reads TGTGCCAGCAGTTTCATTTTCAGGATCCCCTGGACTTACGAGCAGTACTTC.

In this sample, this clonotype turned up many times. This sequence joins TRBV28 and TRBJ2-2; no firm D call. The CDR3 totals 15 residues. The germline V gene has CDR1 MDHEN and CDR2 SYDVKM. The V and J ends lost 7 bases and 0 bases respectively, with 12 bases between them. CDR3 residues: CASTQWQANTGELFF. The CDR3 nucleotides read TGTGCCAGCACTCAGTGGCAGGCGAACACCGGGGAGCTGTTTTTT. Complete variable domain (other parts from reference TRBV28 and TRBJ2-2): DVKVTQSSRYLVKRTGEKVFLECVQDMDHENMFWYRQDPGLGLRLIYFSYDVKMKEKGDIPEGYSVSREKKERFSLILESASTNQTSMYLCASTQWQANTGELFFGEGSRLTVL.

The V gene is TRBV27, the J gene TRBJ2-7, with D tentatively TRBD2 (6 bases). V was cut by 5 bases and J by 4 bases, with 15 bases left in between. The CDR3 loop spans 14 amino acids. Germline CDR1 is MNHEY and CDR2 is SMNVEV (reference sequence). The CDR3 region has the DNA TGTGCCAGCAGTAGACGGGACTCGTCTTACGAGCAGTACTTC. This gives the protein CASSRRDSSYEQYF.

The chain uses TRBV12-3 or TRBV12-4 and TRBJ2-7; the D is unclear. CDR3 size: 12 residues. Trimming took off 3 bases at V and 6 bases at J, with 9 bases between the two ends. CDR3 DNA: TGTGCCAGCAGTTTGCATGTTGGCGAGCAGTACTTC. This codes for CASSLHVGEQYF.

The V and J genes are TRBV2 and TRBJ2-1; the match to TRBD2 covers 8 bases. CDR3 size: 13 residues. CDR1 and CDR2 (germline): SNHLY, FYNNEI. J gave up 8 bases and V 7 bases, and 7 bases lay outside the gene matches. This chain's CDR3 is CASTPEAGDEQFF. CDR3 coding DNA: TGTGCCAGCACCCCGGAAGCGGGGGATGAGCAGTTCTTC.

This clonotype came up many times. The chain links TRBV28 to TRBJ2-7, with a tentative D call TRBD1 (5 bases). The V and J ends lost 10 bases and 2 bases respectively, with 15 bases between them. CDR3 length: 13 amino acids. Germline CDR1 and CDR2: MDHEN and SYDVKM. CDR3 nucleotide sequence: TGTGCCACCTCTAGGGGCCTACCCTACGAGCAGTACTTC. This codes for CATSRGLPYEQYF.

This clonotype was observed at least ten times. V usage is TRBV7-2 and J usage is TRBJ2-7; D is possibly TRBD1 (5 bases). The CDR3 sequence is 13 residues long. CDR1 is SGHTA and CDR2 is FQGNSA in the germline V gene. The V end lost 5 bases, the J end lost 3 bases, and 11 bases lay between the germline ends. DNA for the CDR3: TGTGCCAGCAGCCCCTCGACAGACTACGAGCAGTACTTC. Encoded protein: CASSPSTDYEQYF.

V and J are TRBV2 and TRBJ2-7; D is unclear. V was pared by 6 bases and J by 2 bases, with 14 bases between. This CDR3 contains 14 residues. Germline CDR1 reads SNHLY; CDR2 reads FYNNEI. CDR3 amino acids: CASSSEAPPYEQYF. CDR3 in DNA: TGTGCCAGCAGCTCCGAAGCGCCTCCCTACGAGCAGTACTTC.

This clonotype was recorded many times. The chain has TRBV11-2 and TRBJ2-5; D unresolved. This CDR3 spans 13 amino acids. Trimming shortened V by 6 bases and J by 1 base, and 9 bases separated the two germline ends. Looked up from germline, CDR1 is SGHAT and CDR2 is FQNNGV. Here the CDR3 DNA reads TGTGCCAGCAGTTTGGGCAGCCAAGAGACCCAGTACTTC. Translated, it gives CASSLGSQETQYF.

The sample holds a few counts of this clonotype. The chain carries TRBV28 and TRBJ2-1; tentative D call: TRBD2 (5 bases). Per germline, CDR1 MDHEN and CDR2 SYDVKM. The CDR3 sequence is 10 residues long. V was clipped by 10 bases and J by 5 bases, with 6 bases between them. The CDR3 DNA reads TGTGCCATCGGGAACAATGAGCAGTTCTTC. Translating gives CAIGNNEQFF.

The sample holds many counts of this clonotype. The chain uses TRBV29-1 and TRBJ2-7; 13 bases map to TRBD2. Germline V gene lookup returns CDR1 SQVTM and CDR2 ANQGSEA. The V segment lost 7 bases and the J segment 4 bases; nucleotides outside the gene matches: 1. The CDR3 has 12 residues. The CDR3 region has the DNA TGCAGCGCGGGACTAGCGGGATACGAGCAGTACTTC. Residues: CSAGLAGYEQYF.

This rearrangement joins TRBV3-1 to TRBJ2-7; no clear D. CDR3 length: 15 residues. Trimming left V 0 bases short and J 0 bases short, with 9 bases between. CDR1 and CDR2 from the germline V gene are LGHDT and YNNKEL (reference sequence). CDR3 amino acids: CASSQDLATSYEQYF. The DNA for the CDR3 is TGTGCCAGCAGCCAAGATCTGGCAACCTCCTACGAGCAGTACTTC.

The chain recombines TRBV14 with TRBJ1-1; the match to TRBD1 covers 7 bases. CDR1 and CDR2 from the germline V gene are SGHDN and FVKESK. The junction had 3 bases not matched to a gene; V was cut back by 1 base and J by 4 bases. The CDR3 runs to 14 residues. The CDR3 is CASSQVPGGTEAFF. The CDR3 nucleotides read TGTGCCAGCAGCCAAGTCCCAGGGGGCACTGAAGCTTTCTTT.

The chain has TRBV20-1 and TRBJ1-5; 7 bases agree with TRBD1. The trim removed 6 bases at V and 0 bases at J, leaving 8 bases unmatched. Germline CDR1 DFQATT, CDR2 SNEGSKA (reference sequence). CDR3 size: 15 residues. The CDR3 is CSATGIFNSNQPQHF. The DNA for the CDR3 is TGCAGTGCGACAGGGATCTTTAATAGCAATCAGCCCCAGCATTTT.

This chain connects TRBV9 to TRBJ1-2; 8 nucleotides line up with TRBD1. The junction had 23 bases not matched to a gene; V was cut back by 6 bases and J by 7 bases. CDR1 SGDLS and CDR2 YYNGEE come from the germline V gene. This CDR3 spans 18 amino acids. The CDR3 coding sequence is TGTGCCAGCACCATGACCCCTTACGGACAGGGTGGATCGGGTGGCTACACCTTC. It translates to CASTMTPYGQGGSGGYTF.